The rows below give T cell receptor beta chains drawn from one sample of a study of vaccination effects on CD4 cells after COVID-19. Using immunoSEQ multiplex PCR, the repertoire was profiled, and TCRdb retains in-frame clones only, with some absent. The sample shows roughly 42,000 clones, over 75% of them seen only once. No antigen is known for these receptors. The sample was CD4+ T cells from PBMCs cultured with HCoV-NL63 spike peptides, taken before COVID-19 vaccination. The receptors derive from a human donor who received a COVID-19 vaccine. Each CDR3 is given with its conserved first and last residue. Fields, in order: V gene, J gene, D gene, clone size, CDR3 DNA, CDR3 protein. A D gene is named only where the DNA matches it firmly. Clone size, where shown, is once, few, many, or a class for clones that have expanded.

TRBV24-1	TRBJ2-1	TRBD2	NA	TGTGCCACCAGTGACCTTAGCGGGGGGGCCCTGGATGAGCAGTTCTTC	CATSDLSGGALDEQFF
TRBV18	TRBJ2-5	TRBD2	NA	TGTGCCAGCTCACCACGGAACGGGGGGGCGGGCCAACGCGAGACCCAGTACTTC	CASSPRNGGAGQRETQYF
TRBV24-1	TRBJ1-2	NA	NA	TGTGCCACCAGTGACCCACGCCTAGGGTTCTCGTATGGCTACACCTTC	CATSDPRLGFSYGYTF
TRBV6-2/TRBV6-3	TRBJ1-2	NA	NA	TGTGCCAGCAGTTACTGGGCCGGCGGGGGCGGCTACACCTTC	CASSYWAGGGGYTF
TRBV19	TRBJ1-6	TRBD1	NA	TGTGCCAGTAGTCCGCGACAGGGCGATTCACCCCTCCACTTT	CASSPRQGDSPLHF
TRBV12-5	TRBJ1-1	NA	few	TGTGCTAGTGGTCCCCAGGGGACTTCGAACACTGAAGCTTTCTTT	CASGPQGTSNTEAFF
TRBV28	TRBJ2-5	NA	few	TGTGCCAGCAGTTTACGCGGGGTACGACAGAACCAGTACTTC	CASSLRGVRQNQYF
TRBV7-2	TRBJ2-3	TRBD1	few	TGTGCCAGCAGCTACCGGGACAGGGGGCGAGATACGCAGTATTTT	CASSYRDRGRDTQYF
TRBV5-1	TRBJ1-2	NA	NA	TGCGCCAGCAGCTTGGACGGGGGCTATGGCTACACCTTC	CASSLDGGYGYTF
TRBV4-1	TRBJ1-4	NA	once	TGCGCCAGCAGCCAATCTTTTTTAGGGATGAGCTCTTCTAATGAAAAACTGTTTTTT	CASSQSFLGMSSSNEKLFF
TRBV7-2	TRBJ2-5	TRBD1	NA	TGTGCCAGCAGCCAAAACAGGGGGCGAGAGACCCAGTACTTC	CASSQNRGRETQYF
TRBV4-1	TRBJ2-1	NA	NA	TGCGCCAGCAGCCAAGGGATAGAGACTAATGAGCAGTTCTTC	CASSQGIETNEQFF
TRBV7-3	TRBJ2-2	NA	NA	TGTGCCAGCAGCTTCGACAGGGACTACACCGGGGAGCTGTTTTTT	CASSFDRDYTGELFF
TRBV4-1	TRBJ1-1	TRBD1	few	TGCGCCAGCAGTAAACTGGGCAGGGGGGAGAACACTGAAGCTTTCTTT	CASSKLGRGENTEAFF
TRBV5-1	TRBJ1-3	TRBD1	NA	TGCGCCAGCAGCACCGGACAGGGGGCAAGAAACACCATATATTTT	CASSTGQGARNTIYF
TRBV7-2	TRBJ1-5	TRBD1	NA	TGTGCCAGCAGCACTGGGGACAGGGTAGGTCAGCCCCAGCATTTT	CASSTGDRVGQPQHF
TRBV15	TRBJ1-4	NA	NA	TGTGCCACCAGCAGAGTGGGGGGGGAAAAACTGTTTTTT	CATSRVGGEKLFF
TRBV6-5	TRBJ1-3	NA	NA	TGTGCCAGCAGGAGCCCCGGAGTCTCTGGAAACACCATATATTTT	CASRSPGVSGNTIYF
TRBV7-3	TRBJ1-5	NA	few	TGTGCCAGCAGCTTCGGGCCGGCGGATCAGCCCCAGCATTTT	CASSFGPADQPQHF
TRBV5-1	TRBJ1-1	NA	NA	TGCGCCAGCAGCTTGGGGGACGGGTTTGAAGCTTTCTTT	CASSLGDGFEAFF
TRBV5-5	TRBJ1-5	TRBD1	once	TGTGCCAGCAGCTTGGCAGGGGGCGAACAATTCAATAGCAATCAGCCCCAGCATTTT	CASSLAGGEQFNSNQPQHF
TRBV12-3/TRBV12-4	TRBJ1-1	NA	once	TGTGCCAGGAGACAGGCTTTAGACACTGAAGCTTTCTTT	CARRQALDTEAFF
TRBV2	TRBJ2-2	NA	NA	TGTGCCAGCAGTGAACGGATGAGCACCGGGGAGCTGTTTTTT	CASSERMSTGELFF
TRBV18	TRBJ2-1	NA	NA	TGTGCCAGCTCACCAGGGAGGGGGGTCCTCTACAATGAGCAGTTCTTC	CASSPGRGVLYNEQFF
TRBV21-1	TRBJ1-1	NA	NA	TGTGCCAGCAGCCCCCTCGATGGGTGGTCCGGGAATTCGGGGGGAAACACTGAAGCTTTCTTT	CASSPLDGWSGNSGGNTEAFF
TRBV28	TRBJ1-5	NA	NA	TGTGCCAGCAGTTTACAGGGGAAGCCCCAGCATTTT	CASSLQGKPQHF
TRBV20-1	TRBJ1-2	NA	NA	TGCAGTGCTAGTGTCCTTTTTCGTAATGGCTACACCTTC	CSASVLFRNGYTF
TRBV5-1	TRBJ2-2	NA	NA	TGCGCCAGCAGCTTGGGGAACTCAGGCACCGGGGAGCTGTTTTTT	CASSLGNSGTGELFF
TRBV6-4	TRBJ1-2	NA	NA	TGTGCCAGCAGTGAATCAGGGGCGGGCTATGGCTACACCTTC	CASSESGAGYGYTF
TRBV3-1/TRBV3-2	TRBJ2-1	TRBD2	NA	TGTGCCAGCAGCTCTAGCGGGGGGTCCTACAATGAGCAGTTCTTC	CASSSSGGSYNEQFF
TRBV7-2	TRBJ1-2	NA	NA	TGTGCCAGCAGCTTAGTGGGCGGGGGGAGTGGCTACACCTTC	CASSLVGGGSGYTF
TRBV5-5	TRBJ1-5	NA	NA	TGTGCCAGCAGCCTCAGTTGGGGGGCGCGGGACAATCAGCCCCAGCATTTT	CASSLSWGARDNQPQHF
TRBV6-1	TRBJ1-2	TRBD1	NA	TGTGCCAGCAGTGACAGGGGGCTTAATGGCTACACCTTC	CASSDRGLNGYTF
TRBV10-1	TRBJ1-5	NA	NA	TGCGCCAGCAGTGAGTCGACGGAGAAGCTTGAGCCCCAGCATTTT	CASSESTEKLEPQHF
TRBV5-1	TRBJ1-1	NA	NA	TGCGCCAGCAGCTTGGGAGGGGGATCGAGCACTGAAGCTTTCTTT	CASSLGGGSSTEAFF
TRBV6-5	TRBJ2-5	NA	NA	TGTGCCAGCAAGTTCCAGGGAGGAGAGACCCAGTACTTC	CASKFQGGETQYF
TRBV6-5	TRBJ1-6	NA	NA	TGTGCCAGCAGGGACAGTAGCTCCTATAATTCACCCCTCCACTTT	CASRDSSSYNSPLHF
TRBV2	TRBJ2-5	NA	NA	TGTGCCAGCAGACCACAGGGAGGGAGAGAGACCCAGTACTTC	CASRPQGGRETQYF
TRBV30	TRBJ1-3	NA	NA	TGTGCCTGGAGTGTGCTTTTCAGCTCTGGAAACACCATATATTTT	CAWSVLFSSGNTIYF
TRBV6-5	TRBJ2-3	NA	NA	TGTGCCAGCAGTTACACGCCTAGCACAGATACGCAGTATTTT	CASSYTPSTDTQYF
TRBV27	TRBJ1-2	NA	NA	TGTGCCAGCAGGCGGAACAGGGCAGAGAATGGCTACACCTTC	CASRRNRAENGYTF
TRBV27	TRBJ1-6	NA	NA	TGTGCCAGCAGGAGGACAGATTATAATTCACCCCTCCACTTT	CASRRTDYNSPLHF
TRBV27	TRBJ1-1	NA	NA	TGTGCCAGCTGTCCCTTGGGGTGGAGCACTGAAGCTTTCTTT	CASCPLGWSTEAFF
TRBV19	TRBJ1-1	NA	NA	TGTGCCAGTAGTATCCGGGACACTGAAGCTTTCTTT	CASSIRDTEAFF
TRBV2	TRBJ2-4	TRBD2	NA	TGTGCCAGTATTGAGGGAGGGATAGCCAAAAACATTCAGTACTTC	CASIEGGIAKNIQYF
TRBV5-1	TRBJ2-5	NA	few	TGCGCCAGCAGCTTGGGGCTGCAAGAGACCCAGTACTTC	CASSLGLQETQYF
TRBV11-3	TRBJ2-1	NA	NA	TGTGCCAGCAGCTTCACAGGGAACTCCTACAATGAGCAGTTCTTC	CASSFTGNSYNEQFF
TRBV28	TRBJ1-2	NA	NA	TGTGCCAGCAGTGACTTCACAGATGGCTACACCTTC	CASSDFTDGYTF
TRBV5-4	TRBJ1-2	TRBD1	NA	TGTGCCAGCAGCCCGGGACAGGCTCTCTATGGCTACACCTTC	CASSPGQALYGYTF
TRBV4-1	TRBJ1-5	TRBD1	NA	TGCGCCAGCAGCCAAGAGGGACAGAGCAATCAGCCCCAGCATTTT	CASSQEGQSNQPQHF
TRBV5-4	TRBJ1-3	NA	few	TGTGCCAGCAGCTTGGAGGCAGGGAGCGACACCATATATTTT	CASSLEAGSDTIYF
TRBV7-3	TRBJ1-6	NA	few	TGTGCCAGCAGCTTCTCTGGGGGTGATAATTCACCCCTCCACTTT	CASSFSGGDNSPLHF
TRBV5-1	TRBJ1-1	NA	NA	TGCGCCAGCAGCTTGGGGTCCCCAGAGGGCACTGAAGCTTTCTTT	CASSLGSPEGTEAFF
TRBV7-6	TRBJ1-6	TRBD1	NA	TGTGCCAGCAGCTTCGGACAGGGGAAGTATAATTCACCCCTCCACTTT	CASSFGQGKYNSPLHF
TRBV28	TRBJ1-2	NA	NA	TGTGCCAGCAGTTCCCCAGCCGGGGTTAACTATGGCTACACCTTC	CASSSPAGVNYGYTF
TRBV27	TRBJ2-1	NA	few	TGTGCCAGCAGCCTACAGCGACACACCCTTTACTACAATGAGCAGTTCTTC	CASSLQRHTLYYNEQFF
TRBV12-3/TRBV12-4	TRBJ1-2	NA	NA	NA	CASSSSGRRGYTF
TRBV15	TRBJ2-3	NA	NA	TGTGCCACCAGCAGAGTTGAGGTTAGCACAGATACGCAGTATTTT	CATSRVEVSTDTQYF
TRBV5-4	TRBJ2-5	NA	NA	TGTGCCAGCAGCCGGGACCCGGGGGAGGAGACCCAGTACTTC	CASSRDPGEETQYF